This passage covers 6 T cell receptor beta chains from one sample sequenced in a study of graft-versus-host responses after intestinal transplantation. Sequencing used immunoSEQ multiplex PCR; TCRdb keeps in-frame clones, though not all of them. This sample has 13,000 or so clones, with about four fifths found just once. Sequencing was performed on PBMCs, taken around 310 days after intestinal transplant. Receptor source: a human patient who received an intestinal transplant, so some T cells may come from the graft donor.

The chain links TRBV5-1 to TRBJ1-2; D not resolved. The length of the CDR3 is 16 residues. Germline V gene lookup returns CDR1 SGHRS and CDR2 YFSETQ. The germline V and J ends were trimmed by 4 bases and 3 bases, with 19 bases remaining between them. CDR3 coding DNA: TGCGCCAGCAGCCCGATCCTGAGGGATATGGACTATGGCTACACCTTC. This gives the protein CASSPILRDMDYGYTF.

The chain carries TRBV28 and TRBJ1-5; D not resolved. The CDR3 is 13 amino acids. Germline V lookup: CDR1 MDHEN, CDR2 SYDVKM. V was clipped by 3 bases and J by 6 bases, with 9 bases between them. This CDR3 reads CASSFTDAQPQHF. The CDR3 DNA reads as TGTGCCAGCAGTTTCACAGACGCTCAGCCCCAGCATTTT.

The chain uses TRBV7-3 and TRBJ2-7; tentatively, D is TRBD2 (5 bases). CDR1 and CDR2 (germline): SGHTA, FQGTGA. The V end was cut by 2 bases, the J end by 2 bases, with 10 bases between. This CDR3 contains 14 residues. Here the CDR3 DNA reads TGTGCCAGCAGCTTACTAGCCTTTGCCTACGAGCAGTACTTC. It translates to CASSLLAFAYEQYF.

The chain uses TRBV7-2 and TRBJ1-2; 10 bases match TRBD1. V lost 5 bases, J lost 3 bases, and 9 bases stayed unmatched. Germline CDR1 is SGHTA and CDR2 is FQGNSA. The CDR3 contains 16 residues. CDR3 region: CASSVSEGQGHYGYTF. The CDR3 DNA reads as TGTGCCAGCAGCGTATCAGAGGGACAGGGGCACTATGGCTACACCTTC.

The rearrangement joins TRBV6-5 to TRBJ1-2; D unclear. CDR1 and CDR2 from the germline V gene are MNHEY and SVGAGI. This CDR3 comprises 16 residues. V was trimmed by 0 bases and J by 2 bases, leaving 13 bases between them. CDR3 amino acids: CASSYSRSFINYGYTF. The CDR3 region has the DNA TGTGCCAGCAGTTACTCGAGAAGTTTCATAAACTATGGCTACACCTTC.

The CDR3 sequence: CASSLQTGGAYNSPLHF. CDR3 DNA: TGTGCCAGCTCACTCCAAACAGGGGGCGCTTATAATTCACCCCTCCACTTT. The V gene is TRBV18, the J gene TRBJ1-6, with 9 bases identical to TRBD1. CDR1 and CDR2 from the germline V gene are KGHSH and LQKENI. CDR3 size: 17 residues. Unmatched junction bases numbered 8, after V lost 4 bases and J lost 4 bases.